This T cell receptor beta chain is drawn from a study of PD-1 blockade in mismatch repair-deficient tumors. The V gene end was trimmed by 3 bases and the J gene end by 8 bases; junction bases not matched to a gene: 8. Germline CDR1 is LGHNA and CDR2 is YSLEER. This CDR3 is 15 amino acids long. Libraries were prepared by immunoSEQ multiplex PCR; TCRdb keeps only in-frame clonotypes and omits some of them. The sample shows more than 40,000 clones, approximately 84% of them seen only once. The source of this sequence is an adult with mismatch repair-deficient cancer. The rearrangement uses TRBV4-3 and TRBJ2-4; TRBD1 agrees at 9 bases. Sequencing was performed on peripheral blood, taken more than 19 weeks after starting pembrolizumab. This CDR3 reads CASSQLPGQGYIQYF. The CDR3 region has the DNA TGCGCCAGCAGCCAGCTCCCGGGACAGGGTTACATTCAGTACTTC.